The next 19 T cell receptor beta chains were all read from a single sample in a study of CD8+CD57+ T cells in acquired aplastic anemia. An expansion of CD8+CD57+ cells by flow cytometry had been shown in patients chosen for sequencing. Genomic DNA, the template, was used for profiling of the TCR beta VDJ and CDR3. TCRdb called the reads again in MiXCR, with one record for every CDR3 protein. Of more than 150,000 distinct CDR3 sequences listed, 45% to 60% are singletons. Specimen: sorted CD4+, CD8+, or CD8+CD57+ T cells (not recorded which) from PBMCs. These receptors were taken from a human donor with aplastic anemia.

The chain links TRBV2 to TRBJ1-4; D is undetermined. Germline V gene data show CDR1 as SNHLY and CDR2 as FYNNEI. Trimming pared 5 bases from V and 8 bases from J, leaving 18 bases between. The CDR3 contains 15 residues. This CDR3 reads CASSYGRRADEKLFF. DNA for the CDR3: TGTGCCAGCAGTTACGGGCGACGGGCGGACGAAAAACTGTTTTTT.

Note on this clonotype: The germline gene is not matched at one end of the junction; a read error may be the cause. The chain employs TRBV14 and TRBJ1-6; no firm D call. There are 13 residues in the CDR3. CDR1 is SGHDN, CDR2 FVKESK, per germline. The CDR3: CAGSPFPNSPLHF. The CDR3 DNA is TGTGCCGGCAGCCCTTTTCCTAATTCACCCCTCCACTTT.

The chain uses TRBV10-3 and TRBJ1-3; D is unresolved. The CDR3 runs to 13 residues. Germline values: CDR1 ENHRY, CDR2 SYGVKD. V lost 7 bases to trimming and J lost 0 bases, with 7 bases between them. CDR3: CAITESSGNTIYF. The CDR3 DNA is TGTGCCATCACCGAGAGCTCTGGAAACACCATATATTTT.

The genes are TRBV15 and TRBJ2-7; D might be TRBD1 (6 bases). The germline V gene encodes CDR1 LNHNV and CDR2 YYDKDF (reference sequence). The CDR3 sequence is 14 residues long. V was shortened by 4 bases and J by 7 bases, with 17 bases between the two germline ends. CDR3 in amino acids: CATSTSGYQGEQYF. The CDR3 nucleotides are TGTGCCACCAGCACTTCAGGGTACCAGGGGGAGCAGTACTTC.

The V and J genes are TRBV10-3 and TRBJ2-7, with 9 bases identical to TRBD1. The V gene end was trimmed by 2 bases and the J gene end by 4 bases; junction bases not matched to a gene: 6. Germline V gene data show CDR1 as ENHRY and CDR2 as SYGVKD. The CDR3 has 15 residues. Here the CDR3 reads CAISEAGQGGYEQYF. As DNA, the CDR3 is TGTGCCATCAGTGAGGCGGGACAGGGCGGGTACGAGCAGTACTTC.

This clonotype was observed once. One base away lies a much larger clone, so this may be a sequencing read error. The V gene is TRBV5-4, the J gene TRBJ2-3, with 7 bases identical to TRBD1. V shed 2 bases, J shed 2 bases, and the junction held 11 bases outside the gene matches. The CDR3 length is 17 residues. Germline lookup yields CDR1 SGHNT and CDR2 YYREEE (reference sequence). The CDR3 DNA reads TGTGCCAGCAGCTTAATGGCTAGCAGGGGGAACACAGATACGCAGTATTTT. As protein: CASSLMASRGNTDTQYF. Based on the CDR3 plus reference TRBV5-4 and TRBJ2-3, the full variable domain is ETGVTQSPTHLIKTRGQQVTLRCSSQSGHNTVSWYQQALGQGPQFIFQYYREEENGRGNFPPRFSGLQFPNYSSELNVNALELDDSALYLCASSLMASRGNTDTQYFGPGTRLTVL.

V gene TRBV5-1 combines with J gene TRBJ2-7, with TRBD2 identical over 9 bases. V shed 0 bases, J shed 5 bases, and the junction held 3 bases outside the gene matches. Germline CDR1 reads SGHRS; CDR2 reads YFSETQ. The length of the CDR3 is 14 residues. The CDR3 coding sequence is TGCGCCAGCAGCTTGGAGAGACTAGCGGACGAGCAGTACTTC. Amino acid sequence: CASSLERLADEQYF. Full variable domain (missing parts from reference TRBV5-1 and TRBJ2-7): KAGVTQTPRYLIKTRGQQVTLSCSPISGHRSVSWYQQTPGQGLQFLFEYFSETQRNKGNFPGRFSGRQFSNSRSEMNVSTLELGDSALYLCASSLERLADEQYFGPGTRLTVT.

The rearrangement joins TRBV19 to TRBJ1-2, with 8 bases aligning to TRBD1. Looked up from germline, CDR1 is LNHDA and CDR2 is SQIVND (reference sequence). The junction had 6 bases not matched to a gene; V was cut back by 6 bases and J by 0 bases. The CDR3 sequence is 15 residues long. CDR3 DNA: TGTGCCAGTAGAAAGGGACAGGCAGCTAACTATGGCTACACCTTC. This sequence encodes CASRKGQAANYGYTF.

This clonotype has a handful of counts. The rearrangement uses TRBV7-2 and TRBJ2-7, with D unresolved. V was cut by 3 bases and J by 6 bases, with 9 bases left in between. The CDR3 extends over 12 amino acids. Germline assignment: CDR1 SGHTA and CDR2 FQGNSA. The CDR3, as DNA: TGTGCCAGCAGCTTCTTGACAACCGAGCAGTACTTC. It translates to CASSFLTTEQYF.

The V gene is TRBV4-1, the J gene TRBJ1-4; the match to TRBD1 covers 10 bases. Germline V gives CDR1 MGHRA, CDR2 YSYEKL. The CDR3 is 15 residues long. Trimming took 5 bases from V and 7 from J; bases not matched to a gene: 7. CDR3 bases: TGCGCCAGCAGCTACAGACAGGGGGCGGGTGAAAAACTGTTTTTT. Encoded protein: CASSYRQGAGEKLFF.

This clonotype was seen a handful of times. V usage is TRBV29-1 and J usage is TRBJ2-5; perhaps TRBD1 as D (5 bases). The V end was cut by 0 bases, the J end by 1 base, with 9 bases between. This CDR3 has 14 amino acids. Looked up from germline, CDR1 is SQVTM and CDR2 is ANQGSEA. CDR3 sequence (DNA): TGCAGCGTTGAAGAGACAGCACTCCAAGAGACCCAGTACTTC. It translates to CSVEETALQETQYF.

This clonotype was seen a handful of times. V is TRBV15 and J is TRBJ2-7, with unresolved D. The CDR3 runs 11 residues. Germline loops: CDR1 LNHNV, CDR2 YYDKDF (reference sequence). Trimming removed 3 bases from V and 4 bases from J, with 4 bases in between. The CDR3 sequence: CATSRGYEQYF. CDR3 coding DNA: TGTGCCACCAGCAGGGGGTACGAGCAGTACTTC.

The V and J genes are TRBV20-1 and TRBJ1-5, with D unclear. V was pared by 0 bases and J by 7 bases, with 16 bases between. The CDR3 covers 15 residues. CDR1 and CDR2 (germline): DFQATT, SNEGSKA (reference sequence). The CDR3 here is CSAREVGREEQPQHF. DNA of the CDR3: TGCAGTGCTAGAGAAGTAGGTCGGGAAGAGCAGCCCCAGCATTTT.

This clonotype was recorded many times. The rearrangement joins TRBV5-1 to TRBJ2-6, with 8 bases aligning to TRBD1. CDR3 length: 18 residues. The V and J ends lost 1 base and 3 bases, in that order; junction bases with no gene match: 9. The V gene's germline CDR1 is SGHRS and CDR2 YFSETQ. Here the CDR3 reads CASSLSRTGNRGANVLTF. Written as DNA, the CDR3 is TGCGCCAGCAGCTTGTCCCGGACAGGGAATCGTGGGGCCAACGTCCTGACTTTC.

The chain links TRBV29-1 to TRBJ1-2; D is unresolved. V gave up 6 bases and J gave up 2 bases, with 10 bases separating them. The CDR3 is 12 residues long. Germline CDR1 reads SQVTM; CDR2 reads ANQGSEA. For the CDR3, the DNA is TGCAGCGTCGCGGCGGGAAACTATGGCTACACCTTC. This sequence encodes CSVAAGNYGYTF. Full variable domain (remainder filled in from reference TRBV29-1 and TRBJ1-2): SAVISQKPSRDICQRGTSLTIQCQVDSQVTMMFWYRQQPGQSLTLIATANQGSEATYESGFVIDKFPISRPNLTFSTLTVSNMSPEDSSIYLCSVAAGNYGYTFGSGTRLTVV.

This clonotype was found many times. The V call is TRBV7-9, the J call TRBJ2-2, with 11 positions matching TRBD2. The CDR3 sequence is 16 residues long. The V gene's germline CDR1 is SEHNR and CDR2 FQNEAQ (reference sequence). J was trimmed by 1 base and V by 5 bases; bases with no gene match: 3. The CDR3 loop is CASSDLAGGNTGELFF. In DNA, the CDR3 is TGTGCCAGCAGCGACCTAGCGGGGGGGAACACCGGGGAGCTGTTTTTT.

This clonotype was picked up a small number of times. The V and J genes are TRBV20-1 and TRBJ1-5, with 8 bases identical to TRBD1. The ends lost 2 bases at V and 2 bases at J; junction bases unmatched: 5. Germline V CDR1 and CDR2: DFQATT, SNEGSKA (reference sequence). CDR3 length: 15 amino acids. The CDR3 region has the DNA TGCAGTGCTAGAACCCTGGGACAGGGCAATCAGCCCCAGCATTTT. Its translation is CSARTLGQGNQPQHF.

The chain recombines TRBV6-1 with TRBJ2-7, with D maybe TRBD2 (7 bases). The germline V gene encodes CDR1 MNHNS and CDR2 SASEGT. The CDR3 contains 15 residues. Trimming removed 6 bases from V and 2 bases from J, with 17 bases in between. CDR3 sequence (DNA): TGTGCCAGCAGAGGGAGGGGACATCTTCCCTACGAGCAGTACTTC. Protein: CASRGRGHLPYEQYF.

This clonotype was recorded at least ten times. This chain uses TRBV5-1 with TRBJ2-3; tentatively, D is TRBD1 (6 bases). Deletions cut 2 bases from V and 2 bases from J, with 15 bases between. Germline assignment: CDR1 SGHRS and CDR2 YFSETQ. The CDR3 is made up of 16 amino acids. The CDR3 spells CASSLTGWAPTDTQYF. The CDR3 nucleotides are TGCGCCAGCAGCTTAACAGGGTGGGCTCCCACAGATACGCAGTATTTT.